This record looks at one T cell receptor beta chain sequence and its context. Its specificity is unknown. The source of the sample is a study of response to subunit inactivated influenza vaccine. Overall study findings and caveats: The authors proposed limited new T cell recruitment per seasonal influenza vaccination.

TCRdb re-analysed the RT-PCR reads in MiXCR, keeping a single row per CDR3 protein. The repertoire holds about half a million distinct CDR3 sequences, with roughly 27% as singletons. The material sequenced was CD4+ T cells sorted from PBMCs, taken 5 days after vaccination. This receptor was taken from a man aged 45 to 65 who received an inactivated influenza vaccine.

The CDR3: CASSLVLAGAPEQYF. CDR3 DNA: TGCGCCAGCAGCTTGGTTTTAGCGGGAGCGCCCGAGCAGTACTTC. The chain links TRBV5-1 to TRBJ2-7; 9 bases agree with TRBD2. The CDR3 is 15 amino acids. The V and J ends lost 0 bases and 6 bases, in that order; junction bases with no gene match: 7. Germline V lookup: CDR1 SGHRS, CDR2 YFSETQ.